This is a list of T cell receptor beta chains from one sample in a study of long-term antiretroviral therapy in people with HIV. Produced via immunoSEQ multiplex PCR; TCRdb's table is partial and in-frame only. Of fewer than 40,000 clones listed, around nine tenths are singletons. This specimen consisted of unsorted PBMCs, obtained just before starting antiretroviral therapy. All receptors come from a woman aged 18-29 years with HIV. Each CDR3 is given with its conserved first and last residue. D genes are given only for firm matches. Expanded clones get a size class; other rows say once, few or many, or leave the size out.

v_gene,len,d_gene,abundance,j_gene,CDR3nt,CDR3aa
TRBV20-1,11,.,.,TRBJ1-4,TGCAGTGGCCAGGGTGGTGAAAAACTGTTTTTT,CSGQGGEKLFF
TRBV19,16,TRBD1,.,TRBJ2-7,TGTGCCAGTAGTATCTACCCGGGACAGGCGATATACGAGCAGTACTTC,CASSIYPGQAIYEQYF
TRBV7-2,16,.,.,TRBJ2-5,TGTGCCAGCAGCTTAGATTCAGAAACCCTCCGGGAGACCCAGTACTTC,CASSLDSETLRETQYF
TRBV7-6,17,TRBD1,.,TRBJ2-4,TGTGCCAGCAGCAGTGGACAGGGGGCTGGGGCCAAAAACATTCAGTACTTC,CASSSGQGAGAKNIQYF
TRBV27,15,.,.,TRBJ2-1,TGTGCCAGCAGTCGTTTAACCCCCTTGGGTGGTGAGCAGTTCTTC,CASSRLTPLGGEQFF
TRBV7-9,15,.,.,TRBJ2-1,TGTGCCAGCAGCCCGAAATGGGCCTCCGGTGAAGAGCAGTTCTTC,CASSPKWASGEEQFF
TRBV9,15,.,once,TRBJ2-3,TGTGCCAGCAGCGTAGTGGGGGCAGGGCAAGATACGCAGTATTTT,CASSVVGAGQDTQYF
TRBV5-4,14,.,.,TRBJ1-1,TGTGCCAGCAGCTTACCCACAGGGAACACTGAAGCTTTCTTT,CASSLPTGNTEAFF
TRBV7-9,16,TRBD1,.,TRBJ2-2,TGTGCCAGCAGCTTGAGGCGACAGGGGTCTCCCGGGGAGCTGTTTTTT,CASSLRRQGSPGELFF
TRBV5-1,14,.,.,TRBJ2-7,TGCGCCAGCAGCTTGGACAGCCTATCCTACGAGCAGTACTTC,CASSLDSLSYEQYF
TRBV7-6,13,.,.,TRBJ1-2,TGTGCCAGCAGCTTAGAAGGGGGGTATGGCTACACCTTC,CASSLEGGYGYTF
TRBV6-5,14,TRBD1,.,TRBJ1-1,TGTGCCGGCAGCCTGAGACAGGGTGGAGCGGAAGCTTTCTTT,CAGSLRQGGAEAFF
TRBV6-5,15,.,once,TRBJ1-5,TGTGCCAGCAGTGTCCAGGGCTACAGCAATCAGCCCCAGCATTTT,CASSVQGYSNQPQHF
TRBV7-9,15,.,.,TRBJ1-5,TGTGCCAGCAGCCTTGAAATTGTTAGCAATCAGCCCCAGCATTTT,CASSLEIVSNQPQHF
TRBV5-1,16,.,once,TRBJ2-5,TGCGCCAGCAGCTTGGGACCTTCGGTAAGGGGAGAGACCCAGTACTTC,CASSLGPSVRGETQYF
TRBV7-9,15,TRBD2,.,TRBJ2-7,TGTGCCAGCAGCTTAAATTTAGCGGGAGGAGGTGAGCAGTACTTC,CASSLNLAGGGEQYF
TRBV19,15,.,.,TRBJ1-5,TGTGCCAGTAGTATGGACGCTCCCCTGAACCAGCCCCAGCATTTT,CASSMDAPLNQPQHF
TRBV27,13,.,.,TRBJ1-1,TGTGCCAGCAGTTTATACAGGGACACTGAAGCTTTCTTT,CASSLYRDTEAFF
TRBV6-5,12,.,.,TRBJ2-5,TGTGCCAGCAGTTCTGGGGGAGAGACCCAGTACTTC,CASSSGGETQYF
TRBV9,17,.,.,TRBJ1-2,TGTGCCAGCAGTGTGGGGGTGGACGCAAGGTTTAACTATGGCTACACCTTC,CASSVGVDARFNYGYTF
TRBV7-9,13,TRBD1,few,TRBJ1-1,TGTGCCAGCAGCATGACAGGGGGCACTGAAGCTTTCTTT,CASSMTGGTEAFF
TRBV27,12,.,.,TRBJ2-1,TGTGCCAGCAAATCCGGTAAGGGTGAGCAGTTCTTC,CASKSGKGEQFF
TRBV7-9,18,.,.,TRBJ2-5,TGTGCCAGCAGCTTAGGTTTCTGGGGGGCAGTCGAGGGAGAGACCCAGTACTTC,CASSLGFWGAVEGETQYF
TRBV7-3,15,TRBD1,.,TRBJ2-1,TGTGCCAGCAGCCTCGACAGGGGGGATAGGTATGAGCAGTTCTTC,CASSLDRGDRYEQFF
TRBV28,12,.,.,TRBJ2-7,TGTGCCAGCAGTTCAGGGCCCAGGGGGCAGTACTTC,CASSSGPRGQYF
TRBV11-2,15,TRBD2,.,TRBJ2-7,TGTGCCAGCAGGGCACCGGGCGGGAGATCTGGCGAGCAGTACTTC,CASRAPGGRSGEQYF
TRBV6-1,14,.,.,TRBJ2-1,TGTGCCAGCACTGATGGTCCCCCTTACAATGAGCAGTTCTTC,CASTDGPPYNEQFF
TRBV15,16,.,.,TRBJ2-4,TGTGCCACCAGCAGAGGATTTGTGGGGGCCAAAAACATTCAGTACTTC,CATSRGFVGAKNIQYF
TRBV7-2,17,TRBD2,.,TRBJ2-7,TGTGCCAGCAGCTTTAACCCACTAGCGCGACTTGCCTACGAGCAGTACTTC,CASSFNPLARLAYEQYF
TRBV6-5,14,TRBD1,.,TRBJ1-5,TGTGCCAGCACCCCGACAGGGCGATATCAGCCCCAGCATTTT,CASTPTGRYQPQHF
TRBV10-3,21,TRBD2,.,TRBJ2-3,TGTGCCATCAGTGACGCCTTACGGGGGACTAGCGGGAGGGCCGGAACAGATACGCAGTATTTT,CAISDALRGTSGRAGTDTQYF
TRBV9,20,.,.,TRBJ2-2,TGTGCCAGCAGCGTACCACGAGACGGTCGGCGCGGAACAAACACCGGGGAGCTGTTTTTT,CASSVPRDGRRGTNTGELFF
TRBV4-2,12,.,.,TRBJ2-7,TGTGCCAGCAGCCCCGGTCCCCACGAGCAGTACTTC,CASSPGPHEQYF
TRBV19,11,.,.,TRBJ2-1,TGTGCCAGTAGTACAGGGATCGAGCAGTTCTTC,CASSTGIEQFF
TRBV28,16,.,once,TRBJ2-3,TGTGCCAGCAGTTTCCCCTGGGCGGTGAGCACAGATACGCAGTATTTT,CASSFPWAVSTDTQYF
TRBV11-1,15,TRBD2,.,TRBJ2-7,TGTGCCAGCGGATCTCTAGCGGCTGGATCCTACGAGCAGTACTTC,CASGSLAAGSYEQYF
TRBV28,14,.,.,TRBJ2-7,TGTGCCAGCACTCGTGGCGGGTTCTCCTACGAGCAGTACTTC,CASTRGGFSYEQYF
TRBV29-1,13,TRBD1,.,TRBJ2-7,TGCAGCGTTCGGGGACAGGCACGGTACGAGCAGTACTTC,CSVRGQARYEQYF
TRBV6-1,16,.,.,TRBJ1-5,TGTGCCAGCAGTGAATTAAGGGGTTTGGGCAATCAGCCCCAGCATTTT,CASSELRGLGNQPQHF
TRBV9,17,TRBD1,.,TRBJ1-2,TGTGCCAGCAGCGCCCAAACGACAGGGAGCTCCTCCTATGGCTACACCTTC,CASSAQTTGSSSYGYTF
TRBV29-1,12,TRBD2,.,TRBJ2-1,TGCAGCGTTGGCGGGGGTTCGAATGAGCAGTTCTTC,CSVGGGSNEQFF
TRBV10-3,14,.,once,TRBJ2-1,TGTGCCATCAGTGAGGTGACAGGTTTCCCTGAGCAGTTCTTC,CAISEVTGFPEQFF
TRBV27,13,.,.,TRBJ2-2,TGTGCCAGCAGTTTAAGGACGAGCGGGGAGCTGTTTTTT,CASSLRTSGELFF
TRBV27,11,.,.,TRBJ2-7,TGTGCCAGCAGTTTTGGGTCCGAGCAGTACTTC,CASSFGSEQYF
TRBV9,17,TRBD2,.,TRBJ2-1,TGTGCCAGCAGCGGGTCAGAGACTAGCGGGAGATACAATGAGCAGTTCTTC,CASSGSETSGRYNEQFF
TRBV10-3,15,.,.,TRBJ1-1,TGTGCCATCAGTGAGTCGAGGGGGGGTTTCACTGAAGCTTTCTTT,CAISESRGGFTEAFF